What follows describes a single T cell receptor beta chain. Its antigen is currently unknown. The data were obtained in a study of early T cells in non-severe SARS-CoV-2 infection. Study at large: RNA in bulk from unsorted whole blood was sequenced, and chains were unpaired.

As part of library construction, unique molecular identifiers were attached to individual cDNA molecules. TCRdb re-derived calls from the 5' RACE reads in MiXCR, one entry per CDR3 protein. In the table there are tens of thousands of distinct CDR3 sequences, roughly 12% of which are singletons. The V segment lost 6 bases and the J segment 1 base; nucleotides outside the gene matches: 7. Per germline, CDR1 SNHLY and CDR2 FYNNEI. The CDR3 spans 16 residues. Study-level points and caveats: CD4 and private specificities were missed by VDJdb matching, which favored anti-spike CD8 responses.

What was sequenced was whole blood. The chain links TRBV2 to TRBJ2-5; 11 positions match TRBD2. This sequence was found in an adult who was a healthcare worker with PCR-confirmed SARS-CoV-2 infection or an uninfected control (not recorded which). CDR3 DNA: TGTGCCAGCAGCGATCCCGGGACTAGCGGCCAAGAGACCCAGTACTTC. The encoded protein is CASSDPGTSGQETQYF.